This TCR beta chain appears in the sequencing data of a study of OX40 agonist ivuxolimab in advanced cancers. V was shortened by 5 bases and J by 5 bases, with 4 bases between the two germline ends. Germline loops: CDR1 KGHSH, CDR2 LQKENI. The CDR3 runs 11 residues. Data came from immunoSEQ multiplex PCR; TCRdb stores just in-frame clones and leaves some out. The sample lists about 72,000 clones; about 85% were seen once. This clone was picked up one time. The chain has TRBV18 and TRBJ2-1; D uncertain. The clonotype was recovered from an adult with an advanced solid tumor such as melanoma, head and neck, liver or kidney cancer. Sample: CD4+ or CD8+ T cells sorted from blood, taken in a trial of the OX40 agonist ivuxolimab. The CDR3 loop reads CASSVDNEQFF. In DNA form, the CDR3 reads TGTGCCAGCTCAGTGGACAATGAGCAGTTCTTC.